One and the same sample provided the 21 T cell receptor beta chains below, sequenced in a study of blood T cell repertoires in COVID-19 (dated by TCRdb to 2019 to 2021). The library was produced with the immunoSEQ multiplex PCR assay. TCRdb took over this immuneACCESS table, retaining in-frame rearrangements with V and J assigned. Such tables are incomplete; in checked studies, under half of the missing clones stem from an unresolved V gene, and the remainder is unexplained. For this sample the table gives about 230,000 clones, of which about 79% were detected only once. Of the sample, 2% to 2.5% is held by the ten largest clones. The sequenced material came from peripheral blood. The receptor set was obtained from a middle-aged man who had recovered from COVID-19.

The J gene is TRBJ2-1, the V gene TRBV7-2; TRBD2 matches at 8 bases. CDR3 size: 17 residues. CDR1 is SGHTA, CDR2 FQGNSA, per germline. The ends lost 4 bases at V and 1 base at J; junction bases unmatched: 9. The CDR3 DNA reads as TGTGCCAGCAGCTCGTCAGCGGGGGAGGGTTCCTACAATGAGCAGTTCTTC. It specifies CASSSSAGEGSYNEQFF.

The chain links TRBV2 to TRBJ2-6; maybe TRBD1 (6 bases). The V gene's germline CDR1 is SNHLY and CDR2 FYNNEI. Trimming shortened V by 6 bases and J by 5 bases, and 11 bases separated the two germline ends. The CDR3 extends over 14 amino acids. The CDR3 nucleotides read TGTGCCAGCAGCATACAGGGCTGGGCCAACGTCCTGACTTTC. It specifies CASSIQGWANVLTF.

This chain joins TRBV3-1 (or the pseudogene TRBV3-2) and TRBJ1-1; no clear D gene. This CDR3 has 12 residues. The germline gives CDR1 LGHDT, CDR2 YNNKEL (reference sequence). The V end lost 3 bases, the J end lost 0 bases, and 2 bases lay between the germline ends. CDR3 region: CASSHLNTEAFF. CDR3 nucleotides: TGTGCCAGCAGCCACTTGAACACTGAAGCTTTCTTT.

The chain is built from TRBV13 and TRBJ2-3, with 7 bases matching TRBD2. This CDR3 spans 16 amino acids. Germline V CDR1 and CDR2: PRHDT, FYEKMQ (reference sequence). The ends lost 3 bases at V and 1 base at J; junction bases unmatched: 7. Here the CDR3 reads CASSFTGGMGTDTQYF. CDR3 bases: TGTGCCAGCAGCTTCACCGGGGGGATGGGCACAGATACGCAGTATTTT.

This clone was observed a handful of times. The V call is TRBV14, the J call TRBJ2-7; a possible D gene is TRBD2 (7 bases). With 0 bases removed from V and 1 base from J, the gap between germline ends came to 16 bases. The germline CDR1 and CDR2 sequences are SGHDN and FVKESK. The CDR3 totals 17 residues. The CDR3 protein is CASSQDRLRGPSYEQYF. Written as DNA, the CDR3 is TGTGCCAGCAGCCAAGATAGGTTGCGGGGGCCATCCTACGAGCAGTACTTC. Full variable domain (missing parts from reference TRBV14 and TRBJ2-7): EAGVTQFPSHSVIEKGQTVTLRCDPISGHDNLYWYRRVMGKEIKFLLHFVKESKQDESGMPNNRFLAERTGGTYSTLKVQPAELEDSGVYFCASSQDRLRGPSYEQYFGPGTRLTVT.

This clone occurred a few times. The chain is built from TRBV27 and TRBJ1-5; 10 nucleotides agree with TRBD1. V dropped 5 bases and J dropped 5; count of bases not matched to a gene: 9. This CDR3 spans 16 amino acids. Germline-derived CDR1 and CDR2 are MNHEY and SMNVEV (reference sequence). Written as DNA, the CDR3 is TGTGCCAGCAGTCCAATGACAGGGGGCTCGCATCAGCCCCAGCATTTT. Its protein product is CASSPMTGGSHQPQHF.

This rearrangement joins TRBV7-2 to TRBJ2-5; 8 nucleotides align to TRBD2. J lost 2 bases, V lost 2 bases, and 7 bases had no gene match. CDR3 length equals 16 residues. CDR1 SGHTA and CDR2 FQGNSA come from the germline V gene. CDR3 in DNA: TGTGCCAGCAGCTTAAGCGGGAGCGGGATACAAGAGACCCAGTACTTC. Translation gives CASSLSGSGIQETQYF.

The J gene is TRBJ2-1, the V gene TRBV11-3; 10 nucleotides align to TRBD2. The J segment lost 3 bases and the V segment lost 0 bases, leaving 5 bases of the junction unmatched. The germline CDR1 and CDR2 sequences are SGHNT and YENEEA. CDR3 length: 17 amino acids. The CDR3 nucleotides are TGTGCCAGCAGCTTAGATCCCACTAGCGGGAACTACAATGAGCAGTTCTTC. Its translation is CASSLDPTSGNYNEQFF.

The chain couples TRBV10-3 to TRBJ2-1, with a tentative D call TRBD2 (5 bases). The V gene's germline CDR1 is ENHRY and CDR2 SYGVKD. The ends were cut back, 10 bases at V and 6 bases at J, with 16 bases in the middle. The CDR3 runs 13 residues. As DNA, the CDR3 is TGTGCCAACCGGGAAGGCCTGGGCAATGAGCAGTTCTTC. It translates to CANREGLGNEQFF.

The chain joins TRBV5-4 to TRBJ2-3; 9 bases align to TRBD2. Germline V gene sequence: CDR1 SGHNT, CDR2 YYREEE (reference sequence). The CDR3 loop spans 16 amino acids. V dropped 3 bases and J dropped 3; count of bases not matched to a gene: 8. CDR3 DNA: TGTGCCAGCAGCTCCCGTAGCGGGAGTGGGACAGATACGCAGTATTTT. It translates to CASSSRSGSGTDTQYF.

This chain links TRBV4-3 with TRBJ2-2, with 8 bases identical to TRBD2. The CDR3 length is 15 residues. Per the germline V gene, CDR1 is LGHNA and CDR2 is YSLEER. J lost 4 bases, V lost 2 bases, and 3 bases had no gene match. In DNA, the CDR3 is TGCGCCAGCAGCCAACCCGGGGGGGGCACCGGGGAGCTGTTTTTT. This sequence encodes CASSQPGGGTGELFF.

This chain links TRBV3-1 (or the pseudogene TRBV3-2) with TRBJ1-2; a possible D gene is TRBD1 (5 bases). The CDR3 is 16 residues long. Between the trimmed V and J ends, which lost 1 base and 6 bases, there was a span of 18 bases. CDR1 is LGHDT, CDR2 YNNKEL, per germline (reference sequence). CDR3 sequence reads: CASSQGSGGPVNGYTF. CDR3 DNA sequence: TGTGCCAGCAGCCAAGGATCCGGGGGACCGGTGAATGGCTACACCTTC.

The V call is TRBV11-2, the J call TRBJ2-1; 12 bases agree with TRBD2. Germline loops: CDR1 SGHAT, CDR2 FQNNGV. V lost 1 base, J lost 14 bases, and 9 bases stayed unmatched. The CDR3 length is 15 residues. The CDR3: CASSLVASGGASEFF. Here the CDR3 DNA reads TGTGCCAGCAGCTTAGTGGCTAGCGGGGGGGCTTCAGAGTTCTTC.

The V gene is TRBV12-5, the J gene TRBJ2-5; 7 bases are a match to TRBD2. Trimming took 6 bases from V and 4 from J; bases not matched to a gene: 8. The germline V gene has CDR1 LGHNT and CDR2 FRNRAP. There are 14 residues in the CDR3. CDR3 in amino acids: CASGRAGPIETQYF. The CDR3 DNA is TGTGCTAGTGGCCGAGCGGGACCTATAGAGACCCAGTACTTC.

V usage is TRBV7-8 and J usage is TRBJ2-3; 10 bases line up with TRBD2. The CDR3 runs 17 residues. V dropped 0 bases and J dropped 4; count of bases not matched to a gene: 7. Germline V gene lookup returns CDR1 SGHVS and CDR2 FQNEAQ. The CDR3 DNA reads as TGTGCCAGCAGCTTAGCGCTAGTACTAGCGGGATCAGATACGCAGTATTTT. This encodes CASSLALVLAGSDTQYF.

This clone was picked up one time. The chain is built from TRBV6-5 and TRBJ1-6; weak D call: TRBD1 (5 bases). Per the germline V gene, CDR1 is MNHEY and CDR2 is SVGAGI. Trimming removed 7 bases from V and 10 bases from J, with 20 bases in between. The CDR3 length is 15 residues. The CDR3 nucleotides are TGTGCCAGCACCCGCGGTGGGAAATGGGGCTCACCCCTCCACTTT. This codes for CASTRGGKWGSPLHF.

The chain links TRBV18 to TRBJ2-4, with TRBD2 matching 7 bases. Germline V gene data show CDR1 as KGHSH and CDR2 as LQKENI. The trim removed 3 bases at V and 8 bases at J, leaving 4 bases unmatched. The CDR3 consists of 13 residues. The CDR3 protein is CASSPRAGDIQYF. CDR3 in DNA: TGTGCCAGCTCACCCCGCGCGGGGGACATTCAGTACTTC. Complete variable domain (other parts from reference TRBV18 and TRBJ2-4): NAGVMQNPRHLVRRRGQEARLRCSPMKGHSHVYWYRQLPEEGLKFMVYLQKENIIDESGMPKERFSAEFPKEGPSILRIQQVVRGDSAAYFCASSPRAGDIQYFGAGTRLSVL.

The chain has TRBV3-1 (or the pseudogene TRBV3-2) and TRBJ2-1; D perhaps matches TRBD2 (6 bases). Trimming took 1 base from V and 11 from J, leaving 18 bases between them. The CDR3 extends over 15 amino acids. From germline, CDR1 is LGHDT and CDR2 YNNKEL (reference sequence). This CDR3 reads CASSQVLARESKQFF. CDR3 in DNA: TGTGCCAGCAGCCAAGTCCTAGCACGGGAGTCTAAGCAGTTCTTC.

This chain uses TRBV14 with TRBJ1-4; TRBD1 might be the D (6 bases). The V end lost 4 bases, the J end lost 0 bases, and 18 bases lay between the germline ends. The CDR3 length is 18 residues. The germline V gene encodes CDR1 SGHDN and CDR2 FVKESK. CDR3 sequence reads: CASSPRGRGGATNEKLFF. The CDR3 nucleotides are TGTGCCAGCAGCCCTCGTGGCAGGGGCGGCGCAACTAATGAAAAACTGTTTTTT.

The rearrangement uses TRBV5-1 and TRBJ2-7; 7 positions agree with TRBD2. After removal of 3 bases from V and 6 bases from J, the junction contained 6 bases not matched to a gene. The CDR3 has 13 residues. The V gene's germline CDR1 is SGHRS and CDR2 YFSETQ. The CDR3 nucleotides are TGCGCCAGCAGCTACGGTGGGACTACCGAGCAGTACTTC. Residues: CASSYGGTTEQYF. Supplemented by reference TRBV5-1 and TRBJ2-7, the full variable domain reads KAGVTQTPRYLIKTRGQQVTLSCSPISGHRSVSWYQQTPGQGLQFLFEYFSETQRNKGNFPGRFSGRQFSNSRSEMNVSTLELGDSALYLCASSYGGTTEQYFGPGTRLTVT.

The chain uses TRBV6-5 and TRBJ1-6, with D unclear. Per the germline V gene, CDR1 is MNHEY and CDR2 is SVGAGI. V was pared by 1 base and J by 8 bases, with 12 bases between. This CDR3 has 15 amino acids. This CDR3 reads CASSYLKTGDSPLHF. DNA of the CDR3: TGTGCCAGCAGTTACTTAAAGACTGGAGATTCACCCCTCCACTTT.